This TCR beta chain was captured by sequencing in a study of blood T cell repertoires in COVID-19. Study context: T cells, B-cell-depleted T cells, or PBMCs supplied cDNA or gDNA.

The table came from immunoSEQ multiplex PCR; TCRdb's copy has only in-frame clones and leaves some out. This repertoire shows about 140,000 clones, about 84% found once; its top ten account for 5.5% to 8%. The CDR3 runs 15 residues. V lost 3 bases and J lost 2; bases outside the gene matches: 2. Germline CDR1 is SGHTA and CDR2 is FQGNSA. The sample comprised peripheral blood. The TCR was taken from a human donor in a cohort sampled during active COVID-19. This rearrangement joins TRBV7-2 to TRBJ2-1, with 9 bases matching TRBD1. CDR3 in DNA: TGTGCCAGCAGCTTTGGGGACAGGGCCTACAATGAGCAGTTCTTC. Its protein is CASSFGDRAYNEQFF.